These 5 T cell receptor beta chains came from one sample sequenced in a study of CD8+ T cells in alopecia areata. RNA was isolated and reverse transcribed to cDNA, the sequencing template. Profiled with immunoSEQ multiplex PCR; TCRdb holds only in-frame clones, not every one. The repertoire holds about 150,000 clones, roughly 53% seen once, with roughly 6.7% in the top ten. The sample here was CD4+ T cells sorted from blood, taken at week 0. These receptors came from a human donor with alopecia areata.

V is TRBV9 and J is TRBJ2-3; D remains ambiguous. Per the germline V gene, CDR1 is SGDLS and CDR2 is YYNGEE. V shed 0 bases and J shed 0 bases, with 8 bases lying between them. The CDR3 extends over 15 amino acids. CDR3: CASSVGITSTDTQYF. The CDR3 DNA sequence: TGTGCCAGCAGCGTAGGGATAACTAGCACAGATACGCAGTATTTT.

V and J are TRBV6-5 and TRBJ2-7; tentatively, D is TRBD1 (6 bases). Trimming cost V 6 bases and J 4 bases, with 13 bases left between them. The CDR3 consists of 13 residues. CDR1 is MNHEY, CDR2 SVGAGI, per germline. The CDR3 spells CASRQGFPYEQYF. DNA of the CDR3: TGTGCCAGCAGACAGGGCTTTCCGTACGAGCAGTACTTC.

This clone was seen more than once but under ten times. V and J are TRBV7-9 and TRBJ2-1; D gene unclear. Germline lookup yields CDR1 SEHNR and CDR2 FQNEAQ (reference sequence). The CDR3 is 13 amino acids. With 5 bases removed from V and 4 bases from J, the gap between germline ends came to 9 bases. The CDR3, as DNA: TGTGCCAGCAGCACCGCTTGGTACAATGAGCAGTTCTTC. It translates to CASSTAWYNEQFF.

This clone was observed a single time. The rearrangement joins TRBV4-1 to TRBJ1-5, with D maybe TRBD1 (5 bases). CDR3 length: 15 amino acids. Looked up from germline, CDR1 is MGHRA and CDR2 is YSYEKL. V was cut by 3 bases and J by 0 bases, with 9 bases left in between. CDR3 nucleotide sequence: TGCGCCAGCAGCCAGCAGGGTAATAGCAATCAGCCCCAGCATTTT. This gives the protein CASSQQGNSNQPQHF.

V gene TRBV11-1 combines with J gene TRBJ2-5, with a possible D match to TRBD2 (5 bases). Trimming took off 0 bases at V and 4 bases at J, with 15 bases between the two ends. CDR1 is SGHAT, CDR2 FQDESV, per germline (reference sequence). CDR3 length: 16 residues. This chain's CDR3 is CASSLARSSRGETQYF. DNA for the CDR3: TGTGCCAGCAGCTTAGCGCGGAGTAGTCGGGGAGAGACCCAGTACTTC.